The source of this T cell receptor (beta chain) is a study of blood T cells in healthy people across ages (dated by TCRdb to 2015 to 2017). In the study overall: In model experiments, roughly one uniquely barcoded TCR beta cDNA molecule per two T cells was captured by template switching. The study analyzed two additional independent replicas of 1 million unique cDNA reads from the same blood draw for two donors, one aged 18 to 29 and one aged 80 or older. The donors were split into four age groups: young (average around 15 years), middle-aged (39), aged (more than 60) and long-lived (over 80). Age-related changes in TCR beta repertoire diversity were measured in the study by deep sequencing normalized with unique cDNA molecular identifiers. To avoid experimental bias, donors of different ages were distributed randomly across sequencing lanes. Overall results and qualifications from the work: Observed TCR beta diversity per million T cells fell roughly linearly with age, and a significant reduction was already apparent by age roughly 41. Because the CMV infection status of the donors was unknown, age-related changes in expanded clonotypes may potentially have been confounded. Conclusive comparison of naive and antigen-experienced compartments was prevented by the profiling of bulk unsorted PBMCs. Estimates of total diversity based on one million sequenced T cells were regarded as lower bounds and as underestimates. A strong correlation was found between observed TCR beta diversity and the percentage of naive T cells measured by flow cytometry. The long-lived group showed more naive CD4+ T cells, fewer expanded clones and increased TCR diversity than the aged group, suggesting age selection.

In the case of this clonotype: The clone's antigen remains unknown. Nothing much larger sits one base from this clone, and base qualities are not available.

The library was built by means of 5' RACE. The sample was run on an Illumina HiSeq 2500. A second about 7 to 12 cycle PCR used a sample-barcoded 5' primer and a J-beta primer mix. A unique molecular identifier was introduced onto each TCR beta cDNA molecule by a template-switch 5' adaptor carrying 12 random nucleotides. Each sample yielded at least 3 million CDR3-containing paired-end reads. First-strand cDNA synthesis was performed from all RNA using the Mint cDNA synthesis kit, with priming by a TRBC-specific oligonucleotide. Following uracil-DNA glycosylase treatment, all cDNA underwent a first 18-cycle PCR with the universal primers M1SS and BC2_uni_R. The authors processed their data as follows. Normalization of each sample was performed by random selection of 1 million high-quality reads, each carrying a distinct molecular identifier. Reads sharing molecular identifiers were discarded rather than binned into consensus sequences. MiTCR, with a Q25 quality threshold and the strictest error-elimination algorithm, was used for CDR3 identification, clonotype clustering and error correction. Lower-bound total TCR beta diversity was estimated with a nonparametric unseen species model using Euler transformation. Through fastp at Q25 and MiXCR, TCRdb rebuilt clones from the public reads, retaining in-frame beta chains. Each entry is one CDR3 protein sequence, shown with its most common DNA and genes. The V and J calls and clone size come from TCRdb's table, not from the authors' own analysis. This sample gives 650,000 to 800,000 distinct CDR3 sequences in total; more than 45% of them show up just once. Clones ranked in the top ten supply about 13% of the sample.

The roughly 37 donors, aged roughly 6 to 90 years, were systemically healthy Caucasian individuals from Russia. Each donor gave 8 to 10 milliliters of peripheral blood, drawn into EDTA-treated Vacutainer tubes. Ficoll-Paque density-gradient centrifugation was used to isolate PBMCs, with at least 6.5 million per sample. Trizol reagent was used to extract total RNA from the PBMCs, yielding at least 6 micrograms per sample. Naive CD45RAhigh/CD27high T cell percentages were measured by flow cytometry on a PBMC aliquot from every donor. V is cut by 3 bases and J by 0 bases, and the space between the germline ends is 10 bases. In the germline V gene, CDR1 corresponds to KGHDR and CDR2 to SFDVKD. The CDR3 spans 15 residues, from the cysteine through the phenylalanine. Just the 45-base CDR3 DNA is kept, in frame starting at base 1.

The chain is made from TRBV24-1 and TRBJ2-5, with the D gene not confidently named. Sequencing used blood. This TCR was recovered from an elderly woman in good health. The CDR3: CATSDTAKYQETQYF. The sequenced DNA is TGTGCCACCAGTGATACAGCAAAATACCAAGAGACCCAGTACTTC.